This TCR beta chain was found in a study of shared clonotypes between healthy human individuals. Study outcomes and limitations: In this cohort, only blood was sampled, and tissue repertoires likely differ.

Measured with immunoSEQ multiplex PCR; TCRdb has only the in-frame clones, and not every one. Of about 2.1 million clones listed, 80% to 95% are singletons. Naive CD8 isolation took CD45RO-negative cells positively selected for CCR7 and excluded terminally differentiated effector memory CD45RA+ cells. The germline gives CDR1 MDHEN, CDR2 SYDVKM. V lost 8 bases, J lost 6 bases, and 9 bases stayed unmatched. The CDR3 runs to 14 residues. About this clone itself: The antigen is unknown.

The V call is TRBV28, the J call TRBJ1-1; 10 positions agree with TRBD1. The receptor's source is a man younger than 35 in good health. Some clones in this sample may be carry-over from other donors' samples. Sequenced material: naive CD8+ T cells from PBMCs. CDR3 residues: CASERTGGRSEAFF. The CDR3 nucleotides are TGTGCCAGCGAACGGACAGGGGGAAGGTCTGAAGCTTTCTTT.